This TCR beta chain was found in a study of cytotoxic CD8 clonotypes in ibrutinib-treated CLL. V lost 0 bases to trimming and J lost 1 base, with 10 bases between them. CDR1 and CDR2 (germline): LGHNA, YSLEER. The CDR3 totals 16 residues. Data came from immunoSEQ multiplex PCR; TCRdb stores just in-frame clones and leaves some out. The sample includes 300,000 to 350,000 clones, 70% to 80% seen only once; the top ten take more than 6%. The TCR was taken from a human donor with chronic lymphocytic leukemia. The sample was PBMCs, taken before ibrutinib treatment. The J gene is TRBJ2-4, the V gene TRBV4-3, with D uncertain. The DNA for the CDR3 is TGCGCCAGCAGCCAAGAAGGGTCTAGGGCCAAAAACATTCAGTACTTC. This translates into CASSQEGSRAKNIQYF.